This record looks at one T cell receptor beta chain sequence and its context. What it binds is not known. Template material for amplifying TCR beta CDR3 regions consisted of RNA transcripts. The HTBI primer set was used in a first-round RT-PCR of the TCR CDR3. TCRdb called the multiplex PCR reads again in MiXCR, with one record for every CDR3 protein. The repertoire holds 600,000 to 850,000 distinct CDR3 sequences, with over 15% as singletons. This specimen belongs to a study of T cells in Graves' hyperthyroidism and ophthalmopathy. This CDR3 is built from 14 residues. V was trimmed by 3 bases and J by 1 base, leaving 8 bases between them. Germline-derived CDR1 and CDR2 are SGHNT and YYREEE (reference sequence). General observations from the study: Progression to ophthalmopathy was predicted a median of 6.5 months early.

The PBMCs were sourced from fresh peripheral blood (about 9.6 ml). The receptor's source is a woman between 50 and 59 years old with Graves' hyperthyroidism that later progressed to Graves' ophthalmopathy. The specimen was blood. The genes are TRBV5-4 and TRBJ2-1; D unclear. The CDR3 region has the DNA TGTGCCAGCAGCTATCATGGATCCTACAATGAGCAGTTCTTC. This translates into CASSYHGSYNEQFF. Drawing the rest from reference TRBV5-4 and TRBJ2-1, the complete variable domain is ETGVTQSPTHLIKTRGQQVTLRCSSQSGHNTVSWYQQALGQGPQFIFQYYREEENGRGNFPPRFSGLQFPNYSSELNVNALELDDSALYLCASSYHGSYNEQFFGPGTRLTVL.